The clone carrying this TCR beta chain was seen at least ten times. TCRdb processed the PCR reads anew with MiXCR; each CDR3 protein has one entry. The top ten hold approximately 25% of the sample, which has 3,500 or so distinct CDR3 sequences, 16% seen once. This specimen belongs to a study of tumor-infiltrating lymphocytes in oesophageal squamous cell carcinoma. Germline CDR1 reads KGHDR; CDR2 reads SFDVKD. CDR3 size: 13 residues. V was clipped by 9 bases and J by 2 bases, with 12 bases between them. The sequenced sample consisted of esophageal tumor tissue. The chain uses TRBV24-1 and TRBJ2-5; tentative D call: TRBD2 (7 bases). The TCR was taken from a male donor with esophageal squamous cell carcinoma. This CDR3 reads CATRGGGQETQYF. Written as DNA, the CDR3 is TGTGCCACCCGAGGGGGGGGGCAAGAGACCCAGTACTTC.